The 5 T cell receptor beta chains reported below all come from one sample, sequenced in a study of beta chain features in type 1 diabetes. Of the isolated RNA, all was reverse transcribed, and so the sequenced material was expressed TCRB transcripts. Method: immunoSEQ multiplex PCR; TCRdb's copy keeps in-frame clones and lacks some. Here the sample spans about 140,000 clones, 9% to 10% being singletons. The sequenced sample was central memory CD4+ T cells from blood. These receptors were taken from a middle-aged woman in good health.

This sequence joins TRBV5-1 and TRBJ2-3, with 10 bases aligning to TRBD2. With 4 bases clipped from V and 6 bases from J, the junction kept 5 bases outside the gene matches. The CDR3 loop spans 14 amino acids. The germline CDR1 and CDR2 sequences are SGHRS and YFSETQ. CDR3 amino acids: CASSSSGGLDTQYF. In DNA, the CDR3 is TGCGCCAGCAGCAGTAGCGGGGGGTTGGATACGCAGTATTTT.

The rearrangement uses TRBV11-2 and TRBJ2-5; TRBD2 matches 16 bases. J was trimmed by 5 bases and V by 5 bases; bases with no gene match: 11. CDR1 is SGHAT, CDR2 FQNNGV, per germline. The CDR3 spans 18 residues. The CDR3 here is CASSQGTSGGVYIETQYF. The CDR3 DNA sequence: TGTGCCAGCAGCCAAGGGACTAGCGGGGGGGTCTATATTGAGACCCAGTACTTC.

As DNA, the CDR3 is TGTGCCAGCATACGTTCCGGGAACACTGAAGCTTTCTTT. It is translated as CASIRSGNTEAFF. The V and J genes are TRBV25-1 and TRBJ1-1; no clear D gene. The CDR3 contains 13 residues. The V and J ends lost 7 bases and 1 base respectively, with 10 bases between them. Germline V gene lookup returns CDR1 MGHDK and CDR2 SYGVNS.

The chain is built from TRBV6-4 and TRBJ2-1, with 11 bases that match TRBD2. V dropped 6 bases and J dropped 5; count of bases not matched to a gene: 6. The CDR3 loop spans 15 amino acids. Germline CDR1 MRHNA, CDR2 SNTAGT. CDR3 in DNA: TGTGCCAGCAGGGTTACTAGCGGGGGCCACAATGAGCAGTTCTTC. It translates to CASRVTSGGHNEQFF.

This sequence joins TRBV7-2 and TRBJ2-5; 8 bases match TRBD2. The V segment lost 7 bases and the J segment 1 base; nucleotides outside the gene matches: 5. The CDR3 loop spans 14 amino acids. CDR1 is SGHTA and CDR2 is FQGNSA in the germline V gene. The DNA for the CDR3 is TGTGCCAGCACCCGGGAGGGGACCCAAGAGACCCAGTACTTC. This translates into CASTREGTQETQYF.